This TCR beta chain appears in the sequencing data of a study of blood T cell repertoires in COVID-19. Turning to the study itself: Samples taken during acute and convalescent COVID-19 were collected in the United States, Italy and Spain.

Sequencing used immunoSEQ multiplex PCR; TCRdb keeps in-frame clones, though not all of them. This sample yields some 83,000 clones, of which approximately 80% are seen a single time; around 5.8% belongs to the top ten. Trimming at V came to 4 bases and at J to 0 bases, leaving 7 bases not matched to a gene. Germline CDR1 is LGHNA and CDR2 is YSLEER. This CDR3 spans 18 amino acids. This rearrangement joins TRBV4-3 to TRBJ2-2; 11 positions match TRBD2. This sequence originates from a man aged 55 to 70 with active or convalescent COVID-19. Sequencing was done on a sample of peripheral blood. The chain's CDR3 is CASSRSLAGGPNTGELFF. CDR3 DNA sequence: TGCGCCAGCAGCCGTAGTCTAGCGGGGGGCCCGAACACCGGGGAGCTGTTTTTT.